This entry lists 4 T cell receptor beta chains sequenced from one sample in a study of blood T cell repertoires in COVID-19 (dated by TCRdb to the early 2020s). The library came from the immunoSEQ multiplex PCR assay. Entries here come from immuneACCESS through TCRdb and include only in-frame sequences with V and J called. Some clones fail to appear in such tables; in the studies checked, an unresolved V gene covers under half of the shortfall, and the cause of the remainder is unknown. For this sample there are some 80,000 clones; about 85% appear just once. About a tenth of the sample rests with the top ten. The specimen sequenced was peripheral blood. All receptors come from a man aged 55 to 70 with COVID-19, enrolled during active disease.

The gene calls are TRBV18 and TRBJ2-1; D might be TRBD2 (5 bases). The germline gives CDR1 KGHSH, CDR2 LQKENI. Deletions cut 4 bases from V and 0 bases from J, with 16 bases between. CDR3 length: 17 residues. DNA of the CDR3: TGTGCCAGCTCACTACTGGGCGGGTCGAGCTCCTACAATGAGCAGTTCTTC. It translates to CASSLLGGSSSYNEQFF.

The V and J genes are TRBV19 and TRBJ2-1, with 9 nucleotides matching TRBD2. Per the germline V gene, CDR1 is LNHDA and CDR2 is SQIVND (reference sequence). J gave up 8 bases and V 3 bases, and 11 bases lay outside the gene matches. This CDR3 is built from 16 residues. The CDR3 loop reads CASSIAAGGPGYEQFF. CDR3 DNA sequence: TGTGCCAGTAGTATTGCGGCGGGGGGGCCCGGATATGAGCAGTTCTTC.

The chain has TRBV5-4 and TRBJ2-7; a possible D gene is TRBD1 (6 bases). Germline assignment: CDR1 SGHNT and CDR2 YYREEE (reference sequence). The V and J ends lost 9 bases and 2 bases respectively, with 15 bases between them. This CDR3 has 13 amino acids. CDR3 residues: CAKKRTATYEQYF. DNA for the CDR3: TGTGCCAAGAAGAGGACAGCCACCTACGAGCAGTACTTC.

V is TRBV12-3 or TRBV12-4 and J is TRBJ2-5; D is ambiguous. The CDR3 extends over 11 amino acids. The V end was cut by 3 bases, the J end by 4 bases, with 3 bases between. The CDR3 bases are TGTGCCAGCAGTTTCGGAGAGACCCAGTACTTC. It yields the protein CASSFGETQYF.